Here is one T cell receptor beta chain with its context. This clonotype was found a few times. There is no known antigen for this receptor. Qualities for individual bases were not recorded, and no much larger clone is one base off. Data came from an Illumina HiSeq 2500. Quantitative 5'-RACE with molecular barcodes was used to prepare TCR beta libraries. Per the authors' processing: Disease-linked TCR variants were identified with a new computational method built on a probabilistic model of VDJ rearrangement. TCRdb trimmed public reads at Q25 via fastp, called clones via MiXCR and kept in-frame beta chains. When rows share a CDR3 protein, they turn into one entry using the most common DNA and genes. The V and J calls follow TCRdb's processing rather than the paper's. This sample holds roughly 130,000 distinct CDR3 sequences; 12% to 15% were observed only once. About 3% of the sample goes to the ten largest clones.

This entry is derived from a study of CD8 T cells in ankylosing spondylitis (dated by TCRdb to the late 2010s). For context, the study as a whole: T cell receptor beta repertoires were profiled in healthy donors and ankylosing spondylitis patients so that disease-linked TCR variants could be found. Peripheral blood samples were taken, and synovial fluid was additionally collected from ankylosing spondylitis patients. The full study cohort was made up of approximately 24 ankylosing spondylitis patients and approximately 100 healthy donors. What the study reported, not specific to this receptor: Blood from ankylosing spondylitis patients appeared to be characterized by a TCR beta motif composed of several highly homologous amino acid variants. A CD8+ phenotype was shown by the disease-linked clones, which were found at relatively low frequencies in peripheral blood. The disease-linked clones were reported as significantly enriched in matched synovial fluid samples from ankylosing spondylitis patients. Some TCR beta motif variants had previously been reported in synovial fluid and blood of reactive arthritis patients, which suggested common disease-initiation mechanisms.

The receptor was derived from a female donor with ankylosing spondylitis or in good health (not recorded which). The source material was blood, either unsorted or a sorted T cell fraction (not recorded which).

The base sequence is TGCACCAGCGGGCCCTCGGGGACTAGCGGGGTCGTAGGCTCCTACGAGCAGTACTTC. This is translated as CTSGPSGTSGVVGSYEQYF. This chain is built from TRBV1 and TRBJ2-7; the table's D gene call, TRBD2, was not cross checked with the DNA. TRBV1 is a pseudogene. The CDR3 contains 19 residues, cysteine and phenylalanine counted. Solely the CDR3 DNA is kept, with 57 bases framed from the first base.